Given below is one T cell receptor (beta chain) in context. Membership in each cohort depended on participant-reported clinical history. The CDR3 sequence is 15 residues long. Germline CDR1 reads MNHEY; CDR2 reads SVGAGI. The junction had 4 bases not matched to a gene; V was cut back by 3 bases and J by 9 bases. TCRdb keeps only in-frame clones here, not all; method: immunoSEQ multiplex PCR. The table lists some 460,000 clones, roughly 87% of them singletons, with roughly 0.7% in the top ten. These data belong to a study of blood T cell repertoires in COVID-19. Study overall: The analysed material was cDNA or gDNA that came from T cells, B-cell-depleted T cells, or PBMCs.

The sample taken for sequencing was PBMCs or T cells enriched from blood (not recorded which). The chain is built from TRBV6-5 and TRBJ2-1; TRBD2 aligns across 14 bases. The clonotype comes from a woman aged 18-30 years who had recovered from COVID-19. CDR3 region: CASSYGTSGGGEQFF. The CDR3, as DNA: TGTGCCAGCAGTTATGGGACTAGCGGGGGTGGTGAGCAGTTCTTC.